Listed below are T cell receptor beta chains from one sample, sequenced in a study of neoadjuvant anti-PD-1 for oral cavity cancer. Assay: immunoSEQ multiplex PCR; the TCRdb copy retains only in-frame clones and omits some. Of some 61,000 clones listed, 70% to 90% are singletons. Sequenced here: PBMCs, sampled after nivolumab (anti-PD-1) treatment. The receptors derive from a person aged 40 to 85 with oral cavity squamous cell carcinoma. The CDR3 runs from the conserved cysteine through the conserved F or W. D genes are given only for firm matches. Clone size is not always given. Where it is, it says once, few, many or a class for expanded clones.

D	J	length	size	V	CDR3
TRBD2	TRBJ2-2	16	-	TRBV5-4	CASSYLAALNTGELFF
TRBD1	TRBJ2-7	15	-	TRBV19	CASSIGTGASYEQYF
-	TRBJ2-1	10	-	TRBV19	CASSTDEQFF
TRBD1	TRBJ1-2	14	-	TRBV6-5	CASSPGQGALGYTF
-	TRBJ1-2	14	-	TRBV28	CASSPRPLGGGYTF
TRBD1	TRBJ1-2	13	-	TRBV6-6	CASIKQGAGGYTF
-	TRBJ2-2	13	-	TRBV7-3	CASSFTGSGELFF
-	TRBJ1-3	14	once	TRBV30	CAWRAGFSGNTIYF
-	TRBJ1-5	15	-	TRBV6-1	CASIPTGSLAQPQHF
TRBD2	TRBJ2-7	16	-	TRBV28	CASSTVRLANNYVQYF
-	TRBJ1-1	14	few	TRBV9	CASSVEEALTEAFF
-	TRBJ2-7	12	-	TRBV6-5	CASTPSGYEQYF
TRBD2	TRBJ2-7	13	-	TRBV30	CAWTSGGSYEQYF
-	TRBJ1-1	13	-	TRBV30	CAWTMDINTEAFF
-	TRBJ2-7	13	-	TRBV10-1	CAARSLAVYEQYF
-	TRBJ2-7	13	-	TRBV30	CAWSSDPRNEQYF
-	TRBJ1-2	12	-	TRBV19	CASSIQTYGYTF
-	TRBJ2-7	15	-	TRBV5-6	CASSLEGTARYEQYF
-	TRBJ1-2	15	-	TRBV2	CASSEGPGVGYGYTF
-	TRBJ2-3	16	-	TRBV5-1	CASSPGNGKSTDTQYF
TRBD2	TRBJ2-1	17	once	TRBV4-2	CASSQDQASGSYNEQFF
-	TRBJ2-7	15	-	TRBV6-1	CASSESSPSSYEQYF
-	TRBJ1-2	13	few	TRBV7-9	CASSSRDIYGYTF
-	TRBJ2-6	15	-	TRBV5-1	CASSLAREGANVLTF
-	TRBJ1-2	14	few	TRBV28	CASTSLPSYYGYTF